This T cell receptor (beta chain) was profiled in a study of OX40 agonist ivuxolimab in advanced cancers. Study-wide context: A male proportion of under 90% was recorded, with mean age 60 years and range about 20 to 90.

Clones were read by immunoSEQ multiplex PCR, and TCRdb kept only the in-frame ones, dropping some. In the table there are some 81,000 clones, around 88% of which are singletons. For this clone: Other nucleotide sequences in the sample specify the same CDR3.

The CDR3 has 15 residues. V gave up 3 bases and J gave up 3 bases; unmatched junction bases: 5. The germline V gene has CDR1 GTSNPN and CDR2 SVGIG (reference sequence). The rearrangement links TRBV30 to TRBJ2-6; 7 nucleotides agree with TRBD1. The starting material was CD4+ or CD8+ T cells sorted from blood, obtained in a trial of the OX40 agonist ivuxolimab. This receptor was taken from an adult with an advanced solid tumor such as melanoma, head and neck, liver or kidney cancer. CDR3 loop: CAWSVGGGGANVLTF. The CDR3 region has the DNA TGTGCCTGGAGCGTAGGGGGCGGTGGGGCCAACGTCCTGACTTTC.